Below are 8 T cell receptor beta chains sequenced from a single sample in a study of cytomegalovirus exposure and HLA in healthy donors. PCR involved 60 Vbeta and 13 Jbeta primers. The table came from immunoSEQ multiplex PCR; TCRdb's copy has only in-frame clones and leaves some out. This table has around 80,000 clones, over 9.5% appearing once. The sequenced material came from PBMCs. These receptors were collected from a man aged 60 to 75 in good health and CMV-seropositive.

This clone has more than one count but fewer than ten. Other DNA sequences of this sample code for an identical CDR3. The chain uses TRBV5-6 and TRBJ2-6, with TRBD1 as a possible D gene (6 bases). V was trimmed by 3 bases and J by 13 bases, leaving 14 bases between them. In germline, CDR1 is SGHDT, CDR2 YYEEEE. This CDR3 is built from 13 residues. The CDR3 nucleotides read TGTGCCAGCAGCTGGGGACACCCCGGAGTCCTGACTTTC. Translated: CASSWGHPGVLTF.

The genes are TRBV18 and TRBJ2-7, with 7 bases aligning to TRBD2. The CDR3 covers 14 residues. The ends lost 3 bases at V and 7 bases at J; junction bases unmatched: 9. Germline CDR1 reads KGHSH; CDR2 reads LQKENI. The CDR3 sequence is CASSPGLRVEEQYF. The CDR3 DNA follows: TGTGCCAGCTCACCGGGACTACGGGTGGAGGAGCAGTACTTC.

J is TRBJ1-4 and V is TRBV6-1, with TRBD1 identical over 10 bases. The germline CDR1 and CDR2 sequences are MNHNS and SASEGT. There are 18 residues in the CDR3. V lost 4 bases, J lost 0 bases, and 8 bases stayed unmatched. CDR3: CASSAGQGLSATNEKLFF. DNA of the CDR3: TGTGCCAGCAGTGCGGGACAGGGGCTTTCTGCAACTAATGAAAAACTGTTTTTT.

This clone was seen a handful of times. The chain couples TRBV5-4 to TRBJ1-1, with D possibly TRBD1 on 5 matching bases. V was trimmed by 3 bases and J by 4 bases, leaving 10 bases between them. This CDR3 has 13 residues. The V gene's germline CDR1 is SGHNT and CDR2 YYREEE (reference sequence). The CDR3 reads CASSSGWSTEAFF. The DNA of the CDR3 is TGTGCCAGCAGCTCAGGGTGGAGCACTGAAGCTTTCTTT.

The chain has TRBV28 and TRBJ2-1; D may be TRBD2 (7 bases). The germline V gene has CDR1 MDHEN and CDR2 SYDVKM. Trimming cost V 6 bases and J 9 bases, with 18 bases left between them. The CDR3 consists of 14 residues. CDR3 nucleotide sequence: TGTGCCAGCAGATCCGGCCCGGGGGGCGGTGAGCAGTTCTTC. It specifies CASRSGPGGGEQFF.

The rearrangement links TRBV6-6 to TRBJ2-2, with unresolved D. The V gene lost 6 bases and the J gene lost 4 bases, with 6 bases spanning the gap. This CDR3 spans 12 amino acids. In germline, CDR1 is MNHNY, CDR2 SVGAGI (reference sequence). This CDR3 is CASRRGTGELFF. The DNA for the CDR3 is TGTGCCAGCAGACGAGGCACCGGGGAGCTGTTTTTT.

The chain joins TRBV7-9 to TRBJ1-4, with D possibly matching TRBD1 (5 bases). Germline loops: CDR1 SEHNR, CDR2 FQNEAQ (reference sequence). The CDR3 spans 16 residues. V dropped 3 bases and J dropped 0 bases, with 11 bases sitting between them. The CDR3 DNA sequence: TGTGCCAGCAGCTTCAAGGACATTTCAACTAATGAAAAACTGTTTTTT. Residues: CASSFKDISTNEKLFF.

The chain has TRBV19 and TRBJ2-3; 7 nucleotides match TRBD1. V lost 6 bases, J lost 6 bases, and 18 bases stayed unmatched. Germline V gene lookup returns CDR1 LNHDA and CDR2 SQIVND (reference sequence). The CDR3 has 17 residues. In DNA form, the CDR3 reads TGTGCCAGTAGCGCAGCTAAGATTACAGGGGCCAAGGATACGCAGTATTTT. As protein: CASSAAKITGAKDTQYF.